This T cell receptor (beta chain) appears in the sequencing data of a study of T-cell memory formation after mild COVID-19. Overall study: The study found TCR clusters largely donor specific.

Notes on this clonotype: Its cognate antigen is unknown.

General study results and limits: From day 15 to 85, contracting clones were balanced between CD4 and CD8, whereas later expanders leaned toward CD4+.

Germline CDR1 reads SGHTA; CDR2 reads FQGTGA. V shed 5 bases and J 8 bases; nucleotides not matched to a gene: 9. This CDR3 is 15 amino acids long. TCR alpha and TCR beta cDNA libraries carrying sample barcodes and UMIs came from 5'RACE with constant-segment primers. TCRdb re-analysed the 5' RACE reads in MiXCR, keeping a single row per CDR3 protein. Seen here are hundreds of thousands of distinct CDR3 sequences, more than 15% observed once, and the top ten hold approximately 12%. The receptor's source is an adult woman who had mild COVID-19 (a few samples of this study predate the infection). Cell type and time point are not known. Sequenced material: PBMCs or a T cell subset sorted from them (not recorded which). This chain connects TRBV7-3 to TRBJ2-3; 11 bases are shared with TRBD2. The CDR3 is CASSATGLAVPTQYF. The CDR3 region has the DNA TGTGCCAGCAGCGCCACGGGACTAGCGGTCCCTACGCAGTATTTT.